These 24 T cell receptor beta chains came from one sample sequenced in a study of technical replicates of blood from several donors. Here immunoSEQ multiplex PCR was the method, and the copy in TCRdb shows in-frame clones only, minus some. The sample holds more than 75,000 clones, about 92% seen once. The sequencing input was T cells isolated from PBMCs. These receptors were obtained from a human donor in good health.

The chain has TRBV13 and TRBJ2-2; 7 positions match TRBD2. This CDR3 is 15 amino acids long. J was trimmed by 6 bases and V by 2 bases; bases with no gene match: 6. Germline assignment: CDR1 PRHDT and CDR2 FYEKMQ (reference sequence). The CDR3 reads CASSLRLAAAGELFF. CDR3 sequence (DNA): TGTGCCAGCAGCTTACGGCTAGCGGCTGCCGGGGAGCTGTTTTTT.

The J gene is TRBJ2-7, the V gene TRBV18; 9 nucleotides align to TRBD1. This CDR3 spans 17 amino acids. CDR1 and CDR2 from the germline V gene are KGHSH and LQKENI. Trimming took 1 base from V and 0 from J; bases not matched to a gene: 7. DNA of the CDR3: TGTGCCAGCTCACCACTCTCAGGACAGGGGAGCTCCTACGAGCAGTACTTC. Its translation: CASSPLSGQGSSYEQYF.

The V call is TRBV15, the J call TRBJ1-2; no definite D call. CDR1 and CDR2 (germline): LNHNV, YYDKDF (reference sequence). The CDR3 is 14 amino acids. Trimming took 0 bases from V and 8 from J, leaving 13 bases between them. CDR3 loop: CATSRDLGEKGYTF. The CDR3 nucleotides read TGTGCCACCAGCAGAGATCTGGGAGAAAAGGGCTACACCTTC.

The rearrangement joins TRBV10-3 to TRBJ2-5; the match to TRBD2 covers 11 bases. V dropped 0 bases and J dropped 6; count of bases not matched to a gene: 6. The CDR3 has 16 residues. Germline V gives CDR1 ENHRY, CDR2 SYGVKD. The CDR3 region is CAISESPLAGGKTQYF. In DNA, the CDR3 is TGTGCCATCAGTGAGTCTCCCCTAGCGGGAGGAAAGACCCAGTACTTC.

This rearrangement joins TRBV5-1 to TRBJ2-1; 10 positions match TRBD2. This CDR3 spans 13 amino acids. Germline CDR1 reads SGHRS; CDR2 reads YFSETQ. The J segment lost 5 bases and the V segment lost 5 bases, leaving 1 base of the junction unmatched. The CDR3 DNA reads as TGCGCCAGCAGACTAGCGGGGAACAATGAGCAGTTCTTC. The encoded protein is CASRLAGNNEQFF. The whole variable domain, remainder taken from reference TRBV5-1 and TRBJ2-1, is KAGVTQTPRYLIKTRGQQVTLSCSPISGHRSVSWYQQTPGQGLQFLFEYFSETQRNKGNFPGRFSGRQFSNSRSEMNVSTLELGDSALYLCASRLAGNNEQFFGPGTRLTVL.

This clone was counted once. This chain connects TRBV4-1 to TRBJ2-5, with D possibly matching TRBD1 (6 bases). Germline-derived CDR1 and CDR2 are MGHRA and YSYEKL. This CDR3 spans 15 amino acids. V was trimmed by 4 bases and J by 2 bases, leaving 14 bases between them. The CDR3 spells CASSLPMGAQETQYF. The CDR3 DNA sequence: TGCGCCAGCAGCCTCCCCATGGGGGCTCAAGAGACCCAGTACTTC.

This sequence joins TRBV14 and TRBJ1-1, with D possibly TRBD1 on 6 matching bases. Germline V lookup: CDR1 SGHDN, CDR2 FVKESK. V was pared by 5 bases and J by 1 base, with 11 bases between. This CDR3 contains 14 residues. This CDR3 is CASSVHRANTEAFF. The CDR3 DNA reads as TGTGCCAGCAGCGTCCACAGGGCGAACACTGAAGCTTTCTTT.

The genes are TRBV2 and TRBJ1-1; D might be TRBD1 (6 bases). The germline CDR1 and CDR2 sequences are SNHLY and FYNNEI. Trimming removed 8 bases at V and 2 bases at J, with 12 bases between. This CDR3 region has 13 residues. The CDR3 spells CASQAGANTEAFF. The CDR3 DNA is TGTGCCAGCCAGGCGGGGGCCAACACTGAAGCTTTCTTT.

The J gene is TRBJ2-5, the V gene TRBV28, with 12 bases lining up with TRBD2. The CDR3 contains 18 residues. In germline, CDR1 is MDHEN, CDR2 SYDVKM. The trim removed 6 bases at V and 6 bases at J, leaving 17 bases unmatched. The CDR3 DNA is TGTGCCAGCAGCCCAACATGGGCTAGCGGGGGGGCCCGGAAGACCCAGTACTTC. This gives the protein CASSPTWASGGARKTQYF.

The chain employs TRBV28 and TRBJ1-1; a possible D gene is TRBD1 (6 bases). The CDR3 is 15 residues long. Trimming pared 7 bases from V and 0 bases from J, leaving 15 bases between. Germline CDR1 reads MDHEN; CDR2 reads SYDVKM. CDR3 sequence: CASNPYREMNTEAFF. The CDR3 DNA follows: TGTGCCAGCAATCCATACAGGGAGATGAACACTGAAGCTTTCTTT. Variable domain in full (rest from reference TRBV28 and TRBJ1-1): DVKVTQSSRYLVKRTGEKVFLECVQDMDHENMFWYRQDPGLGLRLIYFSYDVKMKEKGDIPEGYSVSREKKERFSLILESASTNQTSMYLCASNPYREMNTEAFFGQGTRLTVV.

The chain uses TRBV19 and TRBJ2-3; possibly TRBD1 for D (7 bases). V lost 5 bases, J lost 6 bases, and 12 bases lay in between. Germline V gives CDR1 LNHDA, CDR2 SQIVND (reference sequence). The CDR3 contains 13 residues. CDR3 region: CASSARGADTQYF. CDR3 in DNA: TGTGCCAGTAGTGCCAGGGGGGCCGATACGCAGTATTTT.

The chain uses TRBV7-2 and TRBJ2-1, with 8 bases lining up with TRBD1. With 4 bases clipped from V and 4 bases from J, the junction kept 3 bases outside the gene matches. Germline CDR1 SGHTA, CDR2 FQGNSA. The CDR3 is made up of 14 amino acids. The CDR3 here is CASSWGDRYNEQFF. In nucleotides, the CDR3 is TGTGCCAGCAGCTGGGGGGACAGGTACAATGAGCAGTTCTTC.

The V call is TRBV7-9, the J call TRBJ2-5, with 15 positions matching TRBD2. The CDR3 has 18 amino acids. Losses at the gene ends were 5 bases for V and 4 bases for J; bases not matched to a gene: 11. Germline V gives CDR1 SEHNR, CDR2 FQNEAQ (reference sequence). The CDR3 protein is CASSPPWTSGRVGETQYF. The CDR3 nucleotides read TGTGCCAGCAGCCCCCCCTGGACTAGCGGGAGGGTTGGAGAGACCCAGTACTTC.

The J gene is TRBJ1-5, the V gene TRBV18, with D possibly matching TRBD1 (5 bases). The length of the CDR3 is 16 residues. Germline loops: CDR1 KGHSH, CDR2 LQKENI. V lost 1 base, J lost 11 bases, and 21 bases lay in between. The CDR3 DNA follows: TGTGCCAGCTCACCACAAAAAGTACAAACAGGCTCAGCCCAGCATTTT. The encoded protein is CASSPQKVQTGSAQHF.

V is TRBV15 and J is TRBJ2-2; TRBD1 matches at 7 bases. Per germline, CDR1 LNHNV and CDR2 YYDKDF (reference sequence). The CDR3 sequence is 16 residues long. After removal of 0 bases from V and 3 bases from J, the junction contained 4 bases not matched to a gene. CDR3 region: CATSREGGAYTGELFF. In nucleotides, the CDR3 is TGTGCCACCAGCAGAGAAGGGGGCGCATACACCGGGGAGCTGTTTTTT.

The chain employs TRBV4-2 and TRBJ2-1, with TRBD2 identical over 10 bases. Losses at the gene ends were 4 bases for V and 6 bases for J; bases not matched to a gene: 12. Germline CDR1 reads LGHNA; CDR2 reads YNFKEQ. The CDR3 totals 17 residues. The CDR3 DNA reads TGTGCCAGCAGCCTTCCAGCGGGGGGGCGTTCCCGCAATGAGCAGTTCTTC. Protein product: CASSLPAGGRSRNEQFF.

The CDR3 reads CASSQYSSGTWVGEQFF. Here the CDR3 DNA reads TGTGCCAGCAGCCAGTACTCTAGCGGGACCTGGGTGGGTGAGCAGTTCTTC. This chain connects TRBV4-2 to TRBJ2-1, with 9 bases fitting TRBD2. Trimming took 3 bases from V and 9 from J; bases not matched to a gene: 15. Looked up from germline, CDR1 is LGHNA and CDR2 is YNFKEQ. CDR3 size: 17 residues.

The chain links TRBV4-1 to TRBJ1-4, with 7 bases aligning to TRBD1. This CDR3 spans 14 amino acids. The trim removed 3 bases at V and 8 bases at J, leaving 6 bases unmatched. Germline CDR1 and CDR2: MGHRA and YSYEKL. The CDR3 region is CASSQTGTKEKLFF. CDR3 nucleotide sequence: TGCGCCAGCAGCCAGACAGGGACGAAAGAAAAACTGTTTTTT.

This clone appeared once. This chain links TRBV28 with TRBJ1-5, with TRBD1 as a possible D gene (6 bases). Germline assignment: CDR1 MDHEN and CDR2 SYDVKM. The germline V and J ends were trimmed by 6 bases and 2 bases, with 11 bases remaining between them. There are 14 residues in the CDR3. The CDR3 sequence: CASRYPGGNQPQHF. CDR3 DNA sequence: TGTGCCAGCAGATATCCAGGGGGCAATCAGCCCCAGCATTTT.

The chain is built from TRBV19 and TRBJ1-5; D perhaps matches TRBD1 (6 bases). CDR1 is LNHDA, CDR2 SQIVND, per germline (reference sequence). This CDR3 is 13 amino acids long. The V end lost 10 bases, the J end lost 5 bases, and 15 bases lay between the germline ends. The CDR3 sequence: CATKSRGDQPQHF. DNA for the CDR3: TGTGCCACCAAGAGCAGGGGCGATCAGCCCCAGCATTTT.

The gene calls are TRBV10-3 and TRBJ2-3; 13 positions agree with TRBD2. The CDR3 sequence is 17 residues long. The germline V gene has CDR1 ENHRY and CDR2 SYGVKD. J was trimmed by 4 bases and V by 3 bases; bases with no gene match: 7. CDR3 DNA: TGTGCCATCAGTGAAGGACTAGCGGGAGTTAAATCAGATACGCAGTATTTT. It yields the protein CAISEGLAGVKSDTQYF.

This chain uses TRBV10-3 with TRBJ2-5, with TRBD2 matching 8 bases. J was trimmed by 1 base and V by 5 bases; bases with no gene match: 9. The germline CDR1 and CDR2 sequences are ENHRY and SYGVKD. This CDR3 has 16 amino acids. The CDR3 loop reads CAISPGTSGIQETQYF. CDR3 nucleotides: TGTGCCATCAGTCCCGGGACTAGTGGCATCCAAGAGACCCAGTACTTC.

This rearrangement joins TRBV6-5 to TRBJ2-3; TRBD2 might be the D (5 bases). Between the trimmed V and J ends, which lost 2 bases and 2 bases, there was a span of 5 bases. CDR3 size: 13 residues. Germline loops: CDR1 MNHEY, CDR2 SVGAGI. The CDR3 loop reads CASSYDYTDTQYF. The CDR3 DNA is TGTGCCAGCAGTTACGACTACACAGATACGCAGTATTTT.

The rearrangement joins TRBV11-2 to TRBJ2-2, with 11 bases matching TRBD1. The germline V gene encodes CDR1 SGHAT and CDR2 FQNNGV. Trimming at V came to 2 bases and at J to 6 bases, leaving 2 bases not matched to a gene. This CDR3 is built from 15 residues. The CDR3 spells CASSLWTGGPGELFF. The CDR3 coding sequence is TGTGCCAGCAGCTTATGGACAGGGGGCCCCGGGGAGCTGTTTTTT.